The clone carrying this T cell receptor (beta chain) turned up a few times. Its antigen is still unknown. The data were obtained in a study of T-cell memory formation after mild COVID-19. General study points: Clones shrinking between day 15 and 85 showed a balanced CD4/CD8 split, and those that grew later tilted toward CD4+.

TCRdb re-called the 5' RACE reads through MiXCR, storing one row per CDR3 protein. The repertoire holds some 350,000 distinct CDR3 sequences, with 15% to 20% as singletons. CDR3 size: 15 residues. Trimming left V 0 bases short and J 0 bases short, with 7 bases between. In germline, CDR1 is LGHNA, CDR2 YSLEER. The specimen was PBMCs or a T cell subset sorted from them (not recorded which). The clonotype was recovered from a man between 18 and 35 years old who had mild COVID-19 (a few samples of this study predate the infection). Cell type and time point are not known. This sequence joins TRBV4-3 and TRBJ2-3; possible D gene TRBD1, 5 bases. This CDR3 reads CASSQEGRSTDTQYF. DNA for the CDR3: TGCGCCAGCAGCCAAGAGGGGCGGAGCACAGATACGCAGTATTTT.